The T cell receptor (beta chain) described here comes from a study of T cell clusters in autoimmune cytopenias. TRB rearrangements were amplified by touch-down multiplex PCR with mixed TRB-A/B primers. TCRdb re-called the multiplex PCR reads, yielding one record per CDR3 amino acid sequence without DNA. There are approximately 10,000 distinct CDR3 sequences in the sample, with around a tenth held by the top ten. Germline loops: CDR1 MNHEY, CDR2 SVGEGT. CDR3 size: 14 residues. TRB amplification used approximately 0.25 ug of peripheral blood genomic DNA. The V gene is TRBV6-2 or TRBV6-3, the J gene TRBJ2-5. This TCR was recovered from a human donor with an autoimmune cytopenia or autoimmune hepatitis (not recorded which). Sample: peripheral blood. The CDR3 spells CASSYNEWRGTQYF.